One sample yielded the 12 T cell receptor beta chains listed below, sequenced in a study of T cells in women clearing cervical HPV infection. The protocol was immunoSEQ multiplex PCR, while the TCRdb copy is restricted to in-frame clones and leaves out a portion. The sample data list 10,000 to 15,000 clones. The sample was blood buffy coat. These receptor sequences come from a woman aged 18 to 69 with a cervical HPV16 infection that either progressed to CIN3+ or cleared (not recorded which).

Points on this clone: The read terminates 3 residues ahead of where the CDR3 ends, so the germline J gene completes it. This chain joins TRBV30 and TRBJ2-7; TRBD1 matches 10 bases. CDR3 length: 16 amino acids. J was trimmed by 5 bases and V by 0 bases; bases with no gene match: 10. CDR1 is GTSNPN and CDR2 is SVGIG in the germline V gene (reference sequence). The CDR3 region is CAWSVTPGQGPDEQYF. The covered CDR3 bases are TGTGCCTGGAGTGTAACCCCGGGACAGGGGCCTGACGAG.

Of note for this clone: Read sequence stops 3 residues before the CDR3 end, and the germline J gene provides the missing end. The rearrangement links TRBV20-1 to TRBJ2-7, with a tentative D call TRBD1 (5 bases). This CDR3 is 14 amino acids long. CDR1 and CDR2 from the germline V gene are DFQATT and SNEGSKA (reference sequence). Trimming pared 3 bases from V and 1 base from J, leaving 13 bases between. The CDR3: CSASVQGGSYEQYF. The part of the CDR3 DNA that was read is TGCAGTGCTAGTGTGCAGGGTGGGTCCTACGAG.

A word on this clone: Coverage ceases 3 residues before the CDR3 finishes, and the germline J gene fills in the end. This rearrangement joins TRBV6-2 or TRBV6-3 to TRBJ2-7; D ambiguous. V lost 5 bases to trimming and J lost 0 bases, with 5 bases between them. This CDR3 has 12 residues. Looked up from germline, CDR1 is MNHEY and CDR2 is SVGEGT. CDR3 DNA (partial): TGTGCCAGCAGTCGACTCTCCTACGAG. Translation: CASSRLSYE. The full CDR3 is CASSRLSYEQYF.

With respect to this clone: The read halts 3 residues ahead of the CDR3 end, with the missing end drawn from the germline J gene. This rearrangement joins TRBV5-1 to TRBJ2-3, with 9 bases lining up with TRBD2. CDR3 size: 16 residues. The junction had 9 bases not matched to a gene; V was cut back by 3 bases and J by 4 bases. The germline V gene has CDR1 SGHRS and CDR2 YFSETQ. Partial CDR3 DNA: TGCGCCAGCAGCTCCGCGGTAGCGGGGGTCCCAGATACG. As protein: CASSSAVAGVPDT. The full CDR3 is CASSSAVAGVPDTQYF.

This CDR3 reads CASSAAGGYNEQFF. The sequenced CDR3 bases are TGTGCCAGTAGTGCGGCGGGGGGCTACAATGAG. V gene TRBV19 combines with J gene TRBJ2-1; 8 positions match TRBD2. The CDR3 end falls 3 residues outside the read, so it is completed with the germline J gene. Germline V lookup: CDR1 LNHDA, CDR2 SQIVND (reference sequence). This CDR3 is built from 14 residues. Trimming at V came to 5 bases and at J to 3 bases, leaving 3 bases not matched to a gene.

Of note for this clone: The CDR3 is cut off 3 residues early in the read; its end comes from the germline J gene. V is TRBV10-1 and J is TRBJ2-5; 7 bases match TRBD2. The germline gives CDR1 WNHNN, CDR2 SYGVQD (reference sequence). The J segment lost 7 bases and the V segment lost 3 bases, leaving 2 bases of the junction unmatched. The length of the CDR3 is 12 residues. The DNA read from the CDR3 is TGCGCCAGCAGTGACCCGGGGGGGACC. Translated, it gives CASSDPGGT. The whole CDR3 reads CASSDPGGTQYF.

A remark on this clone: Read data end 3 residues before the CDR3 end; the end is taken from the germline J gene. The chain links TRBV28 to TRBJ1-6; D possibly corresponds to TRBD1 (5 bases). From germline, CDR1 is MDHEN and CDR2 SYDVKM. CDR3 length equals 14 residues. Between the trimmed V and J ends, which lost 10 bases and 10 bases, there was a span of 20 bases. Incomplete CDR3 DNA: TGTGCCACCAACCCTGGGGGGTACCGATCACCC. Its protein is CATNPGGYRSP. The entire CDR3 protein reads CATNPGGYRSPLHF.

A word on this clone: Read sequence stops 3 residues before the CDR3 end, and the germline J gene provides the missing end. This chain links TRBV20-1 with TRBJ2-3; TRBD2 matches 11 bases. The CDR3 length is 16 residues. V lost 0 bases and J lost 7; bases outside the gene matches: 9. The germline gives CDR1 DFQATT, CDR2 SNEGSKA (reference sequence). The sequenced part of the CDR3 DNA is TGCAGTGCTAGAGATCCGACTAGCGGGGTCGGAAATACG. This codes for CSARDPTSGVGNT. The entire CDR3 sequence reads CSARDPTSGVGNTQYF.

On this clone itself: Sequencing ends 3 residues short of the CDR3 end; the germline J gene provides the rest. The rearrangement joins TRBV20-1 to TRBJ2-7, with D tentatively TRBD1 (6 bases). Germline-derived CDR1 and CDR2 are DFQATT and SNEGSKA (reference sequence). V lost 5 bases and J lost 5, with 19 bases in between. This CDR3 comprises 14 residues. The CDR3 sequence: CSAAPGHRSNEQYF. Incomplete CDR3 DNA: TGCAGTGCTGCCCCGGGACATCGATCCAACGAG.

On this clone itself: The CDR3 end lies 3 residues beyond the end of the read and is filled in from the germline J gene. The V and J genes are TRBV7-9 and TRBJ1-2, with D unclear. Germline V gene sequence: CDR1 SEHNR, CDR2 FQNEAQ (reference sequence). This CDR3 is built from 14 residues. CDR3 DNA, as far as it was read: TGTGCCAGCAGCTTAGAATCATTTTCCTACGAC. It is translated as CASSLESFSYD. The CDR3 reads in full as CASSLESFSYDYTF. The variable domain in full, completed from reference TRBV7-9 and TRBJ1-2, reads DTGVSQNPRHKITKRGQNVTFRCDPISEHNRLYWYRQTLGQGPEFLTYFQNEAQLEKSRLLSDRFSAERPKGSFSTLEIQRTEQGDSAMYLCASSLESFSYDYTFGSGTRLTVV.

As for this clone: The CDR3 end is not reached by the read, which stops 3 residues before it; the germline J gene fills it in. The V call is TRBV30, the J call TRBJ1-2, with no clear D. V was clipped by 3 bases and J by 3 bases, with 11 bases between them. CDR3 size: 13 residues. Looked up from germline, CDR1 is GTSNPN and CDR2 is SVGIG (reference sequence). The sequenced part of the CDR3 DNA is TGTGCCTGGAGACCCGAGAGCTACTATGGC. Amino acids: CAWRPESYYG. The CDR3 as a whole reads CAWRPESYYGYTF.

As regards this clone: The read comes to an end 3 residues before the CDR3 does, leaving the germline J gene to fill in the end. The rearrangement joins TRBV7-2 to TRBJ2-1; a possible D gene is TRBD1 (6 bases). Germline-derived CDR1 and CDR2 are SGHTA and FQGNSA. Trimming removed 5 bases at V and 6 bases at J, with 14 bases between. CDR3 length equals 14 residues. The covered CDR3 bases are TGTGCCAGCAGCCAATTACAGGGCGTCAATGAG. This gives the protein CASSQLQGVNE. The complete CDR3 protein is CASSQLQGVNEQFF.